Given below is one TCR beta chain in context. Treatment given: 15 to 20 received Ad26.COV2.S at low or high dose, single or two shots; roughly 5 received placebo; per-sample allocation not given. Samples analyzed were those drawn on day 63 after the first vaccine or placebo injection. Adults aged 18-55 years in Boston included the donor. Expression of Wuhan-strain SARS-CoV-2 spike came from the Ad26 vector that formed the vaccine. The sample is drawn from a study of Ad26.COV2.S vaccination and SARS-CoV-2 variants. Overall study context: Dosing was one shot or two shots 56 days apart.

TCRdb's table, derived via immunoSEQ multiplex PCR, lists solely in-frame clones and lacks some. The data hold hundreds of thousands of clones, with roughly 87% observed a single time. Germline V gives CDR1 LGHNA, CDR2 YNFKEQ. This CDR3 region has 12 residues. The V end lost 4 bases, the J end lost 5 bases, and 8 bases lay between the germline ends. This clonotype was obtained from a person aged 18 to 59 who received the Ad26.COV2.S COVID-19 vaccine or a placebo. The specimen comprised peripheral blood, sampled in a trial of Ad26.COV2.S vaccine versus placebo. The chain uses TRBV4-2 and TRBJ1-1; D gene ambiguous. The CDR3 loop reads CASSLGRTEAFF. The CDR3 nucleotides are TGTGCCAGCAGCCTTGGACGGACTGAAGCTTTCTTT.